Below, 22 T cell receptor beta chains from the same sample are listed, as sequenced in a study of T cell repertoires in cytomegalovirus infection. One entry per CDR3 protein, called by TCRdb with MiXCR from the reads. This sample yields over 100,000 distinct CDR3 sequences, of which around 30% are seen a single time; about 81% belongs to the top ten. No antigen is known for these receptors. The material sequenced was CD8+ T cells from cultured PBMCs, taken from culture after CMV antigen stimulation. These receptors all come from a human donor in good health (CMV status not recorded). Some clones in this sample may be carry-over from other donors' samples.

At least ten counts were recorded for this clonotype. The chain's CDR3 is CAISESWQVAPIRGYTF. As DNA, the CDR3 is TGTGCCATCAGTGAGTCTTGGCAGGTCGCTCCGATTCGTGGCTACACCTTC. The V and J genes are TRBV10-3 and TRBJ1-2, with no clear D. This CDR3 has 17 amino acids. The germline gives CDR1 ENHRY, CDR2 SYGVKD. V was pared by 0 bases and J by 7 bases, with 21 bases between.

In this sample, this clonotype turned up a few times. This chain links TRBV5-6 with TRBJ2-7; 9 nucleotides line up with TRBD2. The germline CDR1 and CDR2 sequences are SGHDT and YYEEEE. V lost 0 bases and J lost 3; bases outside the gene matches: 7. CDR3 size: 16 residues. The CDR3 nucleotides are TGTGCCAGCAGCTTGGCCGGGCTAGCGGGGAACTACGAGCAGTACTTC. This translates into CASSLAGLAGNYEQYF.

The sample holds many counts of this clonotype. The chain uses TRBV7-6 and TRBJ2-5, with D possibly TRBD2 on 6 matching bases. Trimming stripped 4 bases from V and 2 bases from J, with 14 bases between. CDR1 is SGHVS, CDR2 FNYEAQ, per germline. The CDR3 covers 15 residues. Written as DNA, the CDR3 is TGTGCCAGCAGCTCCGACCCGGGACTTCAAGAGACCCAGTACTTC. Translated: CASSSDPGLQETQYF.

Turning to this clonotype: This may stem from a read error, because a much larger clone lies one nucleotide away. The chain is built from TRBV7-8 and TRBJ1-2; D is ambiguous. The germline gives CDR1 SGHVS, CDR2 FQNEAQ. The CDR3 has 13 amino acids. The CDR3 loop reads CVSSSGRTPGYTF. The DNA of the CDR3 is TGTGTCAGCAGCTCTGGACGGACCCCGGGCTACACCTTC. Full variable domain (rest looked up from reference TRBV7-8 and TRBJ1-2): GAGVSQSPRYKVAKRGQDVALRCDPISGHVSLFWYQQALGQGPEFLTYFQNEAQLDKSGLPSDRFFAERPEGSVSTLKIQRTQQEDSAVYLCVSSSGRTPGYTFGSGTRLTVV.

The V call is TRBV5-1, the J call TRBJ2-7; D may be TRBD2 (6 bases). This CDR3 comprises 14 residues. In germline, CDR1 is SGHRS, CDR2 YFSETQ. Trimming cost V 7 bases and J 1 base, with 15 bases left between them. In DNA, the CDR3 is TGCGCCAGCCGGCGGGGTCGGGGATCCTACGAGCAGTACTTC. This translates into CASRRGRGSYEQYF.

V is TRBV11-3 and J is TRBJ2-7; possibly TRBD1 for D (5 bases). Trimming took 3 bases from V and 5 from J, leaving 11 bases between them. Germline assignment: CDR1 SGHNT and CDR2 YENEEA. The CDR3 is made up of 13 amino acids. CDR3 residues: CASSFTSTDEQYF. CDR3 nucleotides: TGTGCCAGCAGCTTTACCTCGACAGACGAGCAGTACTTC.

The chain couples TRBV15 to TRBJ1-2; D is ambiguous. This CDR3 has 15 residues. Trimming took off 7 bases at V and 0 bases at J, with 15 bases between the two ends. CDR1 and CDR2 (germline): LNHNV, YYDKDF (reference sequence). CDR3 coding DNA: TGTGCCACCACCGCTACAGCTATCCCTAACTATGGCTACACCTTC. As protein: CATTATAIPNYGYTF.

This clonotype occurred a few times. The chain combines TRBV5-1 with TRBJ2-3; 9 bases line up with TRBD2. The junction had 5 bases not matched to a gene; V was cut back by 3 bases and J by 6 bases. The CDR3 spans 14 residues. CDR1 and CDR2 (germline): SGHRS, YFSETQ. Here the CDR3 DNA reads TGCGCCAGCAGCTCAGCGGGGGGTAGGGATACGCAGTATTTT. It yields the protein CASSSAGGRDTQYF.

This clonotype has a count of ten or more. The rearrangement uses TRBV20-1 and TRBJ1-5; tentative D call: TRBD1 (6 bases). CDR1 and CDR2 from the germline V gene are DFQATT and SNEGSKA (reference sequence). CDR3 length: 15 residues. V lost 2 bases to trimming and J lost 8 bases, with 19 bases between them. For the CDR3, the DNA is TGCAGTGCTAGATCCAAGGACAGTCTCCGGGAGCCCCAGCATTTT. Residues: CSARSKDSLREPQHF.

CDR3 protein: CASSRSIVDNEQFF. In DNA form, the CDR3 reads TGCGCCAGCAGTCGAAGTATAGTGGACAATGAGCAGTTCTTC. The chain uses TRBV4-1 and TRBJ2-1; D ambiguous. Between the trimmed V and J ends, which lost 6 bases and 5 bases, there was a span of 14 bases. CDR1 MGHRA and CDR2 YSYEKL come from the germline V gene. The CDR3 contains 14 residues.

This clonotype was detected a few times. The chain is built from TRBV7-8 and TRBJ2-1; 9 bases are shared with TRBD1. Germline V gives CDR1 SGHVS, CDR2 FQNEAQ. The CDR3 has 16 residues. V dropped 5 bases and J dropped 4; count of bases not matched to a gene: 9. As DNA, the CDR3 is TGTGCCAGCAGCCCAAGACAGGGGGAAGGTTACAATGAGCAGTTCTTC. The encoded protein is CASSPRQGEGYNEQFF.

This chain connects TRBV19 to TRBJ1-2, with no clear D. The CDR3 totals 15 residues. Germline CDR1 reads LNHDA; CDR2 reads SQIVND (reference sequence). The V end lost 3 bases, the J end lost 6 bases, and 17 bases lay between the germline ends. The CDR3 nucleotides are TGTGCCAGTAGTATTCTACCCCCCGTCCTTGATGGCTACACCTTC. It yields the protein CASSILPPVLDGYTF.

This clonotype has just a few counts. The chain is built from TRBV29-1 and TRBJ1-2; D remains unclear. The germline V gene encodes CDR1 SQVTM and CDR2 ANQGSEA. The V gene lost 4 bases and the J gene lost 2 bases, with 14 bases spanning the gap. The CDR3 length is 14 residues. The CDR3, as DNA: TGCAGCGTTGGAGAAGGGCTAGCGAACTATGGCTACACCTTC. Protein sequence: CSVGEGLANYGYTF.

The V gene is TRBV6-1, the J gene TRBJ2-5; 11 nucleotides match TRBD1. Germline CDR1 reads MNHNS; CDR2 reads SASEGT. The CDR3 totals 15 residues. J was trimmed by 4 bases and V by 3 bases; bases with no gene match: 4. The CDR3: CASSEGTGGRETQYF. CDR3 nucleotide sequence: TGTGCCAGCAGTGAGGGGACAGGGGGTCGAGAGACCCAGTACTTC.

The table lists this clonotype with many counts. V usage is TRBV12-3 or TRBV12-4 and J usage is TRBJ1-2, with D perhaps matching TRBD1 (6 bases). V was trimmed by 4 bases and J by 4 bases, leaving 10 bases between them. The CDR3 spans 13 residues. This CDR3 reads CASSSGTFYGYTF. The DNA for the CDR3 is TGTGCCAGCAGTTCCGGGACATTCTATGGCTACACCTTC.

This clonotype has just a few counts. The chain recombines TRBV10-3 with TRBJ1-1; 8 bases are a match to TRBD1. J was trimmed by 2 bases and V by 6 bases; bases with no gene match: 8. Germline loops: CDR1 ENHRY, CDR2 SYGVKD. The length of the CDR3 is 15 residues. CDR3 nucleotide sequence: TGTGCCATCAGAGAGACAGGGGACCCCAACACTGAAGCTTTCTTT. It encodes CAIRETGDPNTEAFF.

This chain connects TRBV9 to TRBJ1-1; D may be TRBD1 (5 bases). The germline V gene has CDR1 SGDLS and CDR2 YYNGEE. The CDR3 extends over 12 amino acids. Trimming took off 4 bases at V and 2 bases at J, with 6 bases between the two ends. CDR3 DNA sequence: TGTGCCAGCAGCCGGGGCAACACTGAAGCTTTCTTT. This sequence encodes CASSRGNTEAFF.

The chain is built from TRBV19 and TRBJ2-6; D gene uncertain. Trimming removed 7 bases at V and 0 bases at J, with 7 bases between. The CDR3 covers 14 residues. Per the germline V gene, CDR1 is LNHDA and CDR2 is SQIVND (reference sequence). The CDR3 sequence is CASTPFSGANVLTF. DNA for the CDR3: TGTGCCAGTACCCCCTTCTCTGGGGCCAACGTCCTGACTTTC.

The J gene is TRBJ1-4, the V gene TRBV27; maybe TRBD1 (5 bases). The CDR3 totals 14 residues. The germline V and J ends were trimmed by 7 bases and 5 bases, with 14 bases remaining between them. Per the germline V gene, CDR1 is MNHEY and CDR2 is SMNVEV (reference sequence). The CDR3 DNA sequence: TGTGCCAGCACCACCGGGACGGGAAATGAAAAACTGTTTTTT. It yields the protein CASTTGTGNEKLFF. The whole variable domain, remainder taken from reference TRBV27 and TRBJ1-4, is EAQVTQNPRYLITVTGKKLTVTCSQNMNHEYMSWYRQDPGLGLRQIYYSMNVEVTDKGDVPEGYKVSRKEKRNFPLILESPSPNQTSLYFCASTTGTGNEKLFFGSGTQLSVL.

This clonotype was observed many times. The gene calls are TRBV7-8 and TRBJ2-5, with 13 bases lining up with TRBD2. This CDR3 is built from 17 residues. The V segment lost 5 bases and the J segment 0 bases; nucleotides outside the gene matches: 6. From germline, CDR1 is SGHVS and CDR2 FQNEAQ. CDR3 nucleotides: TGTGCCAGCAGCCACGGACTAGCGGGGGACTACCAAGAGACCCAGTACTTC. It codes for CASSHGLAGDYQETQYF.

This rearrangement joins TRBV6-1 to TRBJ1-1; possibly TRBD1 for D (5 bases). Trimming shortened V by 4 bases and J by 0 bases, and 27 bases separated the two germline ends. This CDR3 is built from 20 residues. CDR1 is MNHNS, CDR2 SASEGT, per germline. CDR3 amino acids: CASSVRWEERGLYMNTEAFF. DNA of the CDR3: TGTGCCAGCAGTGTCAGGTGGGAGGAGAGGGGATTGTACATGAACACTGAAGCTTTCTTT.

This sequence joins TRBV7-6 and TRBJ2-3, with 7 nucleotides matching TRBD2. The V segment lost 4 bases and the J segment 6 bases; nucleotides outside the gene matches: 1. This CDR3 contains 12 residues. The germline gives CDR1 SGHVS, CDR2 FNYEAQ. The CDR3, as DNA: TGTGCCAGCAGCTACGGGGGGGATACGCAGTATTTT. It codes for CASSYGGDTQYF.